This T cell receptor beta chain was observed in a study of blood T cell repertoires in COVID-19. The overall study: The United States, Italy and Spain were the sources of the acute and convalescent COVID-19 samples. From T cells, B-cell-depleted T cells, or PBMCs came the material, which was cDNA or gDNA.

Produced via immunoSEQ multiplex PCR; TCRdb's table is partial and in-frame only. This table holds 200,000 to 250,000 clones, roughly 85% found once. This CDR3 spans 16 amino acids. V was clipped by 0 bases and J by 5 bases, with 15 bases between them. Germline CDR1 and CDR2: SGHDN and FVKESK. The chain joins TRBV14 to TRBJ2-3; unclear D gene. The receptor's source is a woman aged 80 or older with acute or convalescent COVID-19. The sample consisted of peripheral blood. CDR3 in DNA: TGTGCCAGCAGCCAAGAAGGCAGGCTCCCCGTAGATACGCAGTATTTT. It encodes CASSQEGRLPVDTQYF. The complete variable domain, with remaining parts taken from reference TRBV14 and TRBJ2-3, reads EAGVTQFPSHSVIEKGQTVTLRCDPISGHDNLYWYRRVMGKEIKFLLHFVKESKQDESGMPNNRFLAERTGGTYSTLKVQPAELEDSGVYFCASSQEGRLPVDTQYFGPGTRLTVL.